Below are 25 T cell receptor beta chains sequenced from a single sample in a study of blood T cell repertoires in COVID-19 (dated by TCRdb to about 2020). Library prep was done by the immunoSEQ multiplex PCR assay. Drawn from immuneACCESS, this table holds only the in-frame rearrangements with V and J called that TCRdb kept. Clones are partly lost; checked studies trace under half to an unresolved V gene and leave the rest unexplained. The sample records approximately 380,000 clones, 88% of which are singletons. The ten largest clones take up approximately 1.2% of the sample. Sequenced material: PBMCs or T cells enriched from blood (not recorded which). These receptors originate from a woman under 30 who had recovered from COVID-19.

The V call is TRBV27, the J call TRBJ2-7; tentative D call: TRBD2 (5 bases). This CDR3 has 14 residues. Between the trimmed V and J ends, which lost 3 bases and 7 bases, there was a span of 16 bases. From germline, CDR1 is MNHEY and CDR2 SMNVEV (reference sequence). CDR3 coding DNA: TGTGCCAGCAGTTTGAGGGATTGGGGTGGGGAGCAGTACTTC. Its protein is CASSLRDWGGEQYF.

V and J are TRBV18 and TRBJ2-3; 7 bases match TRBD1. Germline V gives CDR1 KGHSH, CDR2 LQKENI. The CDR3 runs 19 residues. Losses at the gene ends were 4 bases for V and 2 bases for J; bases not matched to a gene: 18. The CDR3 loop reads CASSLRIVQGIGLTDTQYF. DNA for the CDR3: TGTGCCAGCTCACTCCGGATAGTACAGGGGATTGGCCTCACAGATACGCAGTATTTT.

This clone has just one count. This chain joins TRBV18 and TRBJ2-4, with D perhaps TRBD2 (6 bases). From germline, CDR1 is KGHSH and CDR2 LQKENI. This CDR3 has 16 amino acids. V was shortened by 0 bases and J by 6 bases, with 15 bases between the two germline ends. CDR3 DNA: TGTGCCAGCTCACCACCGACTAGTGGGATGGGAAACATTCAGTACTTC. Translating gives CASSPPTSGMGNIQYF.

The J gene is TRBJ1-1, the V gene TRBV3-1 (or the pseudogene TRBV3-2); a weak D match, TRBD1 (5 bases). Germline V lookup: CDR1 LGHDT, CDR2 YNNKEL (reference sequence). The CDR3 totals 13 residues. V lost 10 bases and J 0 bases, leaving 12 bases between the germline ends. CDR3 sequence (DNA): TGTGCCACCTCCGACAGCATGAACACTGAAGCTTTCTTT. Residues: CATSDSMNTEAFF.

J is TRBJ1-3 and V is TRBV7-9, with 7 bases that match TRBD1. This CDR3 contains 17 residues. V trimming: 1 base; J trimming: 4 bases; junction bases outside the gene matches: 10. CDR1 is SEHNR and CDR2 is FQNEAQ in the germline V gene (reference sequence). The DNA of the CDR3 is TGTGCCAGCAGCTTAGTACAGGGGTATAGAGGCGGAAACACCATATATTTT. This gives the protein CASSLVQGYRGGNTIYF.

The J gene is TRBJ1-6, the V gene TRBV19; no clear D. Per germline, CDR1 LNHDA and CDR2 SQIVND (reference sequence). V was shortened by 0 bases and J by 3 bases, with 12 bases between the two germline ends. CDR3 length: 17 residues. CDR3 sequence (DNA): TGTGCCAGTAGTATAGAGCGCCGGAGAAGCTATAATTCACCCCTCCACTTT. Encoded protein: CASSIERRRSYNSPLHF.

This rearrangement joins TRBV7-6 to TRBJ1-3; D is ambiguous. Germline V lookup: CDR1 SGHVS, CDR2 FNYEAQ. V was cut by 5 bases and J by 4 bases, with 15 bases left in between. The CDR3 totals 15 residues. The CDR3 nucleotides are TGTGCCAGCAGCCGCGGACCTCGGGGAGGAAACACCATATATTTT. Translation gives CASSRGPRGGNTIYF.

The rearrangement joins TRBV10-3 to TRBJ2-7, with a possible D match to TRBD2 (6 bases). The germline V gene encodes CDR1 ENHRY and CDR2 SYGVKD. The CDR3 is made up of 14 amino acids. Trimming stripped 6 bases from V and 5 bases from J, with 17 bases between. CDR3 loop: CAIREPGLGDEQYF. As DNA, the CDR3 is TGTGCCATCAGGGAACCGGGACTCGGGGACGAGCAGTACTTC.

The CDR3 bases are TGTGCCAGCAGCCCCGGGCCCGGGGTCGATGAGCAGTTCTTC. Translation: CASSPGPGVDEQFF. The chain couples TRBV14 to TRBJ2-1; possibly TRBD2 for D (5 bases). Germline V CDR1 and CDR2: SGHDN, FVKESK. Trimming cost V 4 bases and J 8 bases, with 15 bases left between them. The CDR3 spans 14 residues.

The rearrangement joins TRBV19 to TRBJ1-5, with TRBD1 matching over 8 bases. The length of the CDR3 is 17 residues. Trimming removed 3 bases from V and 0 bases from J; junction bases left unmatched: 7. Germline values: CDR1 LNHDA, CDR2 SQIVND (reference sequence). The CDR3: CASSIGTGLYSNQPQHF. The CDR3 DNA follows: TGTGCCAGTAGTATTGGGACAGGCCTTTATAGCAATCAGCCCCAGCATTTT. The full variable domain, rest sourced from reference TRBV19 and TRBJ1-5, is DGGITQSPKYLFRKEGQNVTLSCEQNLNHDAMYWYRQDPGQGLRLIYYSQIVNDFQKGDIAEGYSVSREKKESFPLTVTSAQKNPTAFYLCASSIGTGLYSNQPQHFGDGTRLSIL.

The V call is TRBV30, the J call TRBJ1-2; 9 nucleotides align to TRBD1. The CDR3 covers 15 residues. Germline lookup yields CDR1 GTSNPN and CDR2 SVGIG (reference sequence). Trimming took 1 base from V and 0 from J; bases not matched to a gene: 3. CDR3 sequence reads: CAWSGGQGSNYGYTF. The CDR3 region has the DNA TGTGCCTGGAGTGGGGGACAGGGCTCTAACTATGGCTACACCTTC.

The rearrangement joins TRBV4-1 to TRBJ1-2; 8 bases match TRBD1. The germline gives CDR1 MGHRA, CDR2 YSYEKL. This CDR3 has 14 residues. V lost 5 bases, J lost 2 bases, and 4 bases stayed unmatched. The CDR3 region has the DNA TGCGCCAGCAGCGCAGGACAGGGCAACTATGGCTACACCTTC. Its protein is CASSAGQGNYGYTF.

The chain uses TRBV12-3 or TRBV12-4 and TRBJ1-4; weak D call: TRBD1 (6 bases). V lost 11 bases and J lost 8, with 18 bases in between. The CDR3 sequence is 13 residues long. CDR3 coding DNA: TGTGCCGCTAGGGGGGGGCGCCAAGAAAAACTGTTTTTT. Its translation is CAARGGRQEKLFF.

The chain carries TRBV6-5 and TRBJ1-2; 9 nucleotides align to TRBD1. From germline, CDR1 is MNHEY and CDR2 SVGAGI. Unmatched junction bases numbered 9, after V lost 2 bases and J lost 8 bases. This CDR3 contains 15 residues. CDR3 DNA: TGTGCCAGCAGTTACAATGGACAGGGGTTCGGGGGCTACACCTTC. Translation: CASSYNGQGFGGYTF.

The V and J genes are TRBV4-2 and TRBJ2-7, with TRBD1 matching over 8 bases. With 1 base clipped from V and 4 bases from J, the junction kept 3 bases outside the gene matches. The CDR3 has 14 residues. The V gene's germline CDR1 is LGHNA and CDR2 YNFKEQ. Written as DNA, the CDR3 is TGTGCCAGCAGCCAAGGGACAGGGTGGTACGAGCAGTACTTC. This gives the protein CASSQGTGWYEQYF.

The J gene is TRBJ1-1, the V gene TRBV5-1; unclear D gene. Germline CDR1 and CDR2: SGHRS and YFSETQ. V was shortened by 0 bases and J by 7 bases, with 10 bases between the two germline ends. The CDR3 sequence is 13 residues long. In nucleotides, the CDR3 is TGCGCCAGCAGCTTGGATAGTAACCGTGAAGCTTTCTTT. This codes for CASSLDSNREAFF.

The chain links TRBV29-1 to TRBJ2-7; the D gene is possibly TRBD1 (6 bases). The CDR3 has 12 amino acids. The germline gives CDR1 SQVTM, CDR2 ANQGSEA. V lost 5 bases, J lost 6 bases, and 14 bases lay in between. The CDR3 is CSVRQAHFEQYF. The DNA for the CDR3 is TGCAGCGTTAGACAGGCCCACTTCGAGCAGTACTTC.

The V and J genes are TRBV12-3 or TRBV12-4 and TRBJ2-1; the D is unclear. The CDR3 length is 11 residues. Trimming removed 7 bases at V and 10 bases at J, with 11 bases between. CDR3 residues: CASTKLGEQFF. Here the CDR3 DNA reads TGTGCCAGCACCAAACTCGGGGAGCAGTTCTTC.

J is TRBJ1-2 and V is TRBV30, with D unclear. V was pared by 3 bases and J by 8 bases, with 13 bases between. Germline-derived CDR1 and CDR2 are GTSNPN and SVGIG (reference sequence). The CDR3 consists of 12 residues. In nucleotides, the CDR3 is TGTGCCTGGAGCGGGAGTCTCAACGGCTACACCTTC. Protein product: CAWSGSLNGYTF.

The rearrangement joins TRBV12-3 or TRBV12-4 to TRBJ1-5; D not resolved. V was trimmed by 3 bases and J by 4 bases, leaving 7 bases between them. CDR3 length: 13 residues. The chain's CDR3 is CASSFEENQPQHF. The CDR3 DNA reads TGTGCCAGCAGTTTTGAGGAGAATCAGCCCCAGCATTTT.

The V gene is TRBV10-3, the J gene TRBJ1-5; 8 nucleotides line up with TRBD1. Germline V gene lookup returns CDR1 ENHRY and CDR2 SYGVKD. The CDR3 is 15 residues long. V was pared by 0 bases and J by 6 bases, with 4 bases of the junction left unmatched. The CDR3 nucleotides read TGTGCCATCAGTGAGTCAGGACAGGGTAGTCAGCCCCAGCATTTT. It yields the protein CAISESGQGSQPQHF.

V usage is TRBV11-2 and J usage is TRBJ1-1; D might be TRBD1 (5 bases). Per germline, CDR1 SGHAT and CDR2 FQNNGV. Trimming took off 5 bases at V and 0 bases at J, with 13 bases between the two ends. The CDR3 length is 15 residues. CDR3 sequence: CASSLQATMNTEAFF. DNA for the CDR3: TGTGCCAGCAGCCTACAGGCCACCATGAACACTGAAGCTTTCTTT.

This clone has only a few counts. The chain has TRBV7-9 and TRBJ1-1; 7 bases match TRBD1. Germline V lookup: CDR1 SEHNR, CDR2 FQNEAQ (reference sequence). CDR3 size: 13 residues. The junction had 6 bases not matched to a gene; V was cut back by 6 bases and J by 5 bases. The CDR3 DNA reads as TGTGCCAGCAGTCCAGGGGGGAGGACTGAAGCTTTCTTT. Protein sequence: CASSPGGRTEAFF.

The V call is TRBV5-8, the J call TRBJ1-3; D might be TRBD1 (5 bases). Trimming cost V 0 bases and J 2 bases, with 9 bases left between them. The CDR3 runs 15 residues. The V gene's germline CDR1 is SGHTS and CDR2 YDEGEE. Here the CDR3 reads CASSLGGGAGNTIYF. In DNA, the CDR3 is TGTGCCAGCAGCTTGGGGGGGGGTGCTGGAAACACCATATATTTT. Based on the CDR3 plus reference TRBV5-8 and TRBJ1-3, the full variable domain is EAGVTQSPTHLIKTRGQQATLRCSPISGHTSVYWYQQALGLGLQFLLWYDEGEERNRGNFPPRFSGRQFPNYSSELNVNALELEDSALYLCASSLGGGAGNTIYFGEGSWLTVV.

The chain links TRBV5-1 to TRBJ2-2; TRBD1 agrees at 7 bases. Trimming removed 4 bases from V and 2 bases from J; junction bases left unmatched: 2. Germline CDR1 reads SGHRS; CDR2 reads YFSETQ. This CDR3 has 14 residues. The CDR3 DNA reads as TGCGCCAGCAGCCGGGACAGCAACACCGGGGAGCTGTTTTTT. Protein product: CASSRDSNTGELFF.